These 4 T cell receptor beta chains were all obtained from the same sample, sequenced in a study of blood T cell repertoires in COVID-19 (dated by TCRdb to about 2020). Libraries were built with the immunoSEQ multiplex PCR assay. TCRdb took this table from immuneACCESS and kept in-frame rearrangements with V and J called. Such tables lack part of the clones; where checked against another copy, unresolved V genes explain under half of the gap, and the rest is unexplained. In all, the sample holds about 150,000 clones, and roughly 90% of those were seen once. The ten largest clones represent approximately 2.8% of the sample. Sequenced material: peripheral blood. These TCRs come from a man aged 55 to 70 with acute or convalescent COVID-19.

The V call is TRBV12-1, the J call TRBJ2-5; TRBD1, the table's D call, lacks a check against the DNA. TRBV12-1 constitutes a pseudogene. This CDR3 is built from 16 residues. CDR3 bases: TGTGCCAGCAGCTCAACGACAGGGGTAGAGGAAGAGACCCAGTACTTC. It is translated as CASSSTTGVEEETQYF.

V usage is TRBV3-1 (or the pseudogene TRBV3-2) and J usage is TRBJ2-2; 9 positions match TRBD1. CDR3 length: 16 residues. Germline V gene lookup returns CDR1 LGHDT and CDR2 YNNKEL (reference sequence). V was clipped by 5 bases and J by 4 bases; unmatched bases: 8. The CDR3 loop is CASSTHRGLGTGELFF. The CDR3 nucleotides read TGTGCCAGCAGCACGCACAGGGGGCTAGGCACCGGGGAGCTGTTTTTT.

The V call is TRBV19, the J call TRBJ1-1, with D perhaps matching TRBD1 (6 bases). V was pared by 5 bases and J by 6 bases, with 16 bases between. The CDR3 contains 14 residues. The germline CDR1 and CDR2 sequences are LNHDA and SQIVND (reference sequence). Here the CDR3 reads CASSDPRGAPEAFF. CDR3 sequence (DNA): TGTGCCAGTAGTGATCCCCGGGGGGCTCCTGAAGCTTTCTTT.

DNA for the CDR3: TGTGCCAGCTCCCTTAACCGGGACAGGGCTGACTCGGGCTACACCTTC. Translating it yields CASSLNRDRADSGYTF. The genes are TRBV18 and TRBJ1-2, with 9 positions matching TRBD1. The ends lost 6 bases at V and 8 bases at J; junction bases unmatched: 16. The CDR3 sequence is 16 residues long. CDR1 is KGHSH and CDR2 is LQKENI in the germline V gene.